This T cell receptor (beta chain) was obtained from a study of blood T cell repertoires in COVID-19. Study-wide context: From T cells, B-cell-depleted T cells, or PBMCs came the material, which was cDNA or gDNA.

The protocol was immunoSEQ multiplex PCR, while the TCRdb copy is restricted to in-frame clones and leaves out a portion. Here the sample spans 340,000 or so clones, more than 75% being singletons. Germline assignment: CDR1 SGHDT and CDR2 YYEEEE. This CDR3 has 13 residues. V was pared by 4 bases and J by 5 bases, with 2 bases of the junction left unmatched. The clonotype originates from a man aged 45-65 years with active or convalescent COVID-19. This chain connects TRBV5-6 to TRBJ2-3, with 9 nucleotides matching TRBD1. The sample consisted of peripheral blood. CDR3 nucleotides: TGTGCCAGCAGCCCGACAGGGGGAGATACGCAGTATTTT. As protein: CASSPTGGDTQYF.